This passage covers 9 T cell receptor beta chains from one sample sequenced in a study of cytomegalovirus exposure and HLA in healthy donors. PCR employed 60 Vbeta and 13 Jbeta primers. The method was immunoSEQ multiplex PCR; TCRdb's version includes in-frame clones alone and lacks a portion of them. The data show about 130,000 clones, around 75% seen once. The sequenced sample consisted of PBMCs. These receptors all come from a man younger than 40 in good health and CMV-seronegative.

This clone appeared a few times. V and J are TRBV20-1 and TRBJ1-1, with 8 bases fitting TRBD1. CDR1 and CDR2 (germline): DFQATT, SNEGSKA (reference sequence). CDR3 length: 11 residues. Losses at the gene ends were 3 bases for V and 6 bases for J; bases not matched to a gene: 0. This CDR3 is CSARTGAEAFF. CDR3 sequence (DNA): TGCAGTGCTAGGACAGGGGCTGAAGCTTTCTTT.

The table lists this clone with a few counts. The CDR3 nucleotides are TGCGCCAGCAGGCGGACAGGGGAAGAGACCCAGTACTTC. This codes for CASRRTGEETQYF. The V gene is TRBV4-3, the J gene TRBJ2-5; 9 bases are a match to TRBD1. Germline trimming cut 6 bases from V and 3 bases from J; bases unmatched to any gene: 2. From germline, CDR1 is LGHNA and CDR2 YSLEER. The CDR3 contains 13 residues.

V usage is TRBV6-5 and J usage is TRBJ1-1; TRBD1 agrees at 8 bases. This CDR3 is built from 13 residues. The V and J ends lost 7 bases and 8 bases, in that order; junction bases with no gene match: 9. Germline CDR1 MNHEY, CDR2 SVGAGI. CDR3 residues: CASNYLDRGEAFF. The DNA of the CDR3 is TGTGCCAGCAATTATTTAGACAGGGGCGAAGCTTTCTTT.

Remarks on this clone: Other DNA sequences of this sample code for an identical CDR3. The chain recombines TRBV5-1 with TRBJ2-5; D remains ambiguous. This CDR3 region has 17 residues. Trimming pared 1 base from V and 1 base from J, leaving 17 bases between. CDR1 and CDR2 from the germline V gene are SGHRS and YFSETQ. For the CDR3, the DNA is TGCGCCAGCAGCTTGACAGCAATCTATTCGTTCCAAGAGACCCAGTACTTC. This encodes CASSLTAIYSFQETQYF.

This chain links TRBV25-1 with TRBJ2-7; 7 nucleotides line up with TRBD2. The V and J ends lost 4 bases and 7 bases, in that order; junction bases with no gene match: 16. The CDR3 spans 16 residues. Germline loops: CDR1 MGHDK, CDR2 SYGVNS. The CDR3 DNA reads TGTGCCAGCAGTGGCGCCGGGCTAGCGGTCGAGAGGGAGCAGTACTTC. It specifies CASSGAGLAVEREQYF.

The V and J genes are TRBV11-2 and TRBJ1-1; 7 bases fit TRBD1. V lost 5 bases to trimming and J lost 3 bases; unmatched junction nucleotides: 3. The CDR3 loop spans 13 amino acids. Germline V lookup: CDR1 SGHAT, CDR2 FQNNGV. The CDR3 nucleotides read TGTGCCAGCAGCCTCACAGGGGACACTGAAGCTTTCTTT. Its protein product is CASSLTGDTEAFF.

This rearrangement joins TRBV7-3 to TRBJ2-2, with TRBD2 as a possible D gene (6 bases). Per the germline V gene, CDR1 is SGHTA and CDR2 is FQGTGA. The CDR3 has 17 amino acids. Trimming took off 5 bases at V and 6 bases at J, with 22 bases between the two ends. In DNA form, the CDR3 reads TGTGCCAGCAGCCCCCCGGAGGGCAGGAGGGGTGCCGGGGAGCTGTTTTTT. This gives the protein CASSPPEGRRGAGELFF. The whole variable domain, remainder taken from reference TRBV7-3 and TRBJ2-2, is GAGVSQTPSNKVTEKGKYVELRCDPISGHTALYWYRQSLGQGPEFLIYFQGTGAADDSGLPNDRFFAVRPEGSVSTLKIQRTERGDSAVYLCASSPPEGRRGAGELFFGEGSRLTVL.

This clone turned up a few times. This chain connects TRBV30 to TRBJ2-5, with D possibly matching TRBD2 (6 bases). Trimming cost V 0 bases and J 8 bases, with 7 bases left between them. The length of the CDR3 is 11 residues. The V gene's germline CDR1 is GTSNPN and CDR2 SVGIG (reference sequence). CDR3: CAWSVGGTQYF. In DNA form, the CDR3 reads TGTGCCTGGAGTGTGGGAGGTACCCAGTACTTC.

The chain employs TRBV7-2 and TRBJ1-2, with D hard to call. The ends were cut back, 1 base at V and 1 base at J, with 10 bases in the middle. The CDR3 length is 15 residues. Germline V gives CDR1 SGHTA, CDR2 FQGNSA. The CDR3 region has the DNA TGTGCCAGCAGCTTAGATGTTACATTTAACTATGGCTACACCTTC. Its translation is CASSLDVTFNYGYTF.